This T cell receptor (beta chain) came from a study of blood T cell repertoires in COVID-19. CDR3 length equals 15 residues. V was pared by 3 bases and J by 10 bases, with 7 bases of the junction left unmatched. CDR1 MDHEN and CDR2 SYDVKM come from the germline V gene. The assay was immunoSEQ multiplex PCR, and TCRdb's table has in-frame clones only and misses some. The sample lists 300,000 to 450,000 clones; 80% to 90% were seen once. The chain has TRBV28 and TRBJ1-6; 9 bases fit TRBD1. The TCR originated in a woman aged 25 to 45 with COVID-19, enrolled during active disease. Sample: peripheral blood. The CDR3 DNA follows: TGTGCCAGCAGTTTGGGACAGGGCCTGGGATCACCCCTCCACTTT. Residues: CASSLGQGLGSPLHF.